Listed below are T cell receptor beta chains from one sample, sequenced in a study of blood T cell repertoires in COVID-19. Sequencing was performed with immunoSEQ multiplex PCR; in TCRdb, only in-frame clones are kept and a portion is missing. The table includes 110,000 or so clones, roughly four fifths detected once. The sample was peripheral blood. The receptors were gathered from a human donor in a cohort sampled during active COVID-19. The CDR3 runs from the conserved cysteine through the conserved F or W. D genes are given only for firm matches. The size entry is marked missing in some rows and otherwise reads once, few, many or a size class.

size	J	D	V	CDR3	DNA
.	TRBJ1-3	TRBD1	TRBV4-2	CASSQDPLSSGGVGNTIYF	TGTGCCAGCAGCCAAGATCCCCTCTCCTCAGGGGGCGTGGGAAACACCATATATTTT
.	TRBJ1-4	.	TRBV12-3/TRBV12-4	CASSPAGEKLFF	TGTGCCAGCAGTCCAGCGGGTGAAAAACTGTTTTTT
.	TRBJ2-6	TRBD1	TRBV27	CASTGQGAHAGANVLTF	TGTGCCAGCACCGGCCAGGGGGCGCATGCTGGGGCCAACGTCCTGACTTTC
once	TRBJ2-1	.	TRBV3-1/TRBV3-2	CASRGPGAGNEQFF	TGTGCCAGCAGGGGGCCAGGGGCAGGGAATGAGCAGTTCTTC
.	TRBJ2-7	TRBD2	TRBV7-2	CASSLEFGGASYEQYF	TGTGCCAGCAGCTTAGAGTTCGGGGGGGCCTCCTACGAGCAGTACTTC
.	TRBJ1-5	TRBD1	TRBV6-5	CASSDRGPQNQPQHF	TGTGCCAGTTCGGACAGGGGGCCTCAAAATCAGCCCCAGCATTTT
.	TRBJ2-1	TRBD1	TRBV10-1	CASSELGQGYNEQFF	TGCGCCAGCAGTGAGTTGGGACAGGGCTACAATGAGCAGTTCTTC
.	TRBJ2-1	TRBD2	TRBV3-1/TRBV3-2	CASSEGLASYNEQFF	TGTGCCAGCAGCGAGGGACTAGCGAGTTACAATGAGCAGTTCTTC
few	TRBJ2-7	TRBD1	TRBV27	CASSSTGQRYEQYF	TGTGCCAGCAGTTCCACGGGACAGCGGTACGAGCAGTACTTC
.	TRBJ2-7	.	TRBV6-5	CASSNSYSYEQYF	TGTGCCAGCAGCAACTCCTACTCCTACGAGCAGTACTTC
once	TRBJ2-1	TRBD2	TRBV19	CASSISVGTSSYNEQFF	TGTGCCAGTAGTATCTCGGTGGGGACTAGCTCCTACAATGAGCAGTTCTTC
once	TRBJ2-1	TRBD2	TRBV6-2/TRBV6-3	CASSYRTSGGSYNEQFF	TGTGCCAGCAGTTACCGGACTAGCGGGGGGTCCTACAATGAGCAGTTCTTC
.	TRBJ1-4	TRBD1	TRBV19	CASSPQGGNPNEKLFF	TGTGCCAGTAGTCCCCAGGGGGGAAATCCGAATGAAAAACTGTTTTTT
.	TRBJ2-7	.	TRBV7-9	CASSLSGGSPTYEQYF	TGTGCCAGCAGCTTAAGTGGAGGATCTCCAACCTACGAGCAGTACTTC
.	TRBJ1-1	TRBD1	TRBV9	CASSVATGGDTEAFF	TGTGCCAGCAGCGTAGCTACAGGGGGAGACACTGAAGCTTTCTTT
few	TRBJ2-5	TRBD1	TRBV5-1	CASSRGQGMGETQYF	TGCGCCAGCAGCCGGGGACAGGGCATGGGAGAGACCCAGTACTTC
.	TRBJ1-2	.	TRBV19	CASSPQGNYGYTF	TGTGCCAGTAGCCCACAGGGTAACTATGGCTACACCTTC
.	TRBJ2-7	.	TRBV12-3/TRBV12-4	CASSFLGHEQYF	TGTGCCAGCAGTTTTTTGGGCCACGAGCAGTACTTC
.	TRBJ1-2	TRBD1	TRBV12-3/TRBV12-4	CASSFQGANGYTF	TGTGCCAGCAGTTTCCAGGGGGCAAACGGCTACACCTTC
.	TRBJ1-2	TRBD1	TRBV6-5	CASRPDRGEYGYTF	TGTGCCAGCAGGCCGGACAGGGGAGAGTATGGCTACACCTTC
.	TRBJ1-3	TRBD1	TRBV7-9	CASSGGTGGLGGNTIYF	TGTGCCAGCAGCGGAGGGACAGGGGGCCTGGGTGGAAACACCATATATTTT
.	TRBJ2-2	TRBD1	TRBV5-1	CASSWQGASGELFF	TGCGCCAGCAGCTGGCAGGGGGCGAGCGGGGAGCTGTTTTTT
.	TRBJ2-5	TRBD2	TRBV7-7	CASSLGLAHYQETQYF	TGTGCCAGCAGCCTGGGACTAGCGCACTATCAAGAGACCCAGTACTTC
.	TRBJ2-1	TRBD2	TRBV15	CATSRSLAGGYNEQFF	TGTGCCACCAGCAGGTCCTTAGCGGGGGGCTACAATGAGCAGTTCTTC
once	TRBJ1-5	TRBD1	TRBV6-1	CASSDPGTGGKQPQHF	TGTGCCAGCAGTGACCCCGGGACAGGGGGAAAGCAGCCCCAGCATTTT
few	TRBJ2-2	.	TRBV11-2	CASSLKLKNTGELFF	TGTGCCAGCAGCTTAAAACTAAAGAACACCGGGGAGCTGTTTTTT
.	TRBJ2-7	TRBD2	TRBV12-5	CASGLAGGLYEQYF	TGTGCTAGTGGTTTAGCGGGGGGACTATACGAGCAGTACTTC
.	TRBJ1-6	.	TRBV2	CASSAALSYNSPLHF	TGTGCCAGCAGTGCAGCTCTCTCCTATAATTCACCCCTCCACTTT